Below, 8 T cell receptor beta chains from the same sample are listed, as sequenced in a study (dated by TCRdb to the mid-2010s). The library was produced with RT-PCR. Sequencing relied on an Illumina MiSeq. TCRdb redid the processing of the public reads, applying fastp at Q25 and MiXCR, and retained in-frame beta chains. Entries that share a CDR3 protein sequence are merged under the most common genes and DNA. Within this sample are almost 700,000 distinct CDR3 sequences, with 12% to 15% of them counted one time only. 3% to 4.5% of the sample is taken by the ten largest. The sample comprised memory CD4+ T cells from blood. These TCRs come from a female donor in good health, serving as a healthy control.

V is TRBV7-9 and J is TRBJ2-1; D may be TRBD1 or TRBD2 (5 bases each). CDR3 size: 15 residues. Germline V gene sequence: CDR1 SEHNR, CDR2 FQNEAQ (reference sequence). Trimming took 0 bases from V and 7 from J, leaving 13 bases between them. The CDR3 DNA reads as TGTGCCAGCAGCTTAGCACGGGGCTTTGGTAATGAGCAGTTCTTC. It yields the protein CASSLARGFGNEQFF.

This clonotype was counted at least ten times. The V gene is TRBV28, the J gene TRBJ2-7; D is uncertain. Germline-derived CDR1 and CDR2 are MDHEN and SYDVKM. Trimming shortened V by 6 bases and J by 2 bases, and 14 bases separated the two germline ends. CDR3 size: 14 residues. The CDR3 DNA follows: TGTGCCAGCAGCCTCAAAGGTGGAACCTACGAGCAGTACTTC. Translated, it gives CASSLKGGTYEQYF.

The rearrangement uses TRBV24-1 and TRBJ2-5, with D perhaps TRBD1 or TRBD2 (5 bases each). Trimming left V 3 bases short and J 5 bases short, with 15 bases between. Germline-derived CDR1 and CDR2 are KGHDR and SFDVKD. The CDR3 contains 15 residues. The CDR3 here is CATSDPGTGMETQYF. The CDR3 nucleotides are TGTGCCACCAGTGATCCCGGGACGGGTATGGAGACCCAGTACTTC.

This clonotype was picked up a small number of times. The chain is built from TRBV28 and TRBJ2-3; D perhaps matches TRBD1 (6 bases). The CDR3 spans 16 residues. Trimming took 9 bases from V and 2 from J, leaving 21 bases between them. Germline CDR1 MDHEN, CDR2 SYDVKM. CDR3 amino acids: CASTSFLTGITDTQYF. The CDR3 DNA is TGTGCCAGTACGTCTTTTTTAACAGGGATCACAGATACGCAGTATTTT. Variable domain in full (rest from reference TRBV28 and TRBJ2-3): DVKVTQSSRYLVKRTGEKVFLECVQDMDHENMFWYRQDPGLGLRLIYFSYDVKMKEKGDIPEGYSVSREKKERFSLILESASTNQTSMYLCASTSFLTGITDTQYFGPGTRLTVL.

The chain couples TRBV25-1 to TRBJ1-6; perhaps TRBD1 as D (5 bases). The CDR3 covers 13 residues. Deletions cut 9 bases from V and 7 bases from J, with 13 bases between. The germline CDR1 and CDR2 sequences are MGHDK and SYGVNS. The CDR3 region has the DNA TGTGCCAGTACCTGGGGGGGGAATTCACCCCTCCACTTT. Its protein product is CASTWGGNSPLHF.

This clonotype was recorded a few times. CDR3 bases: TGTGCCAGCAGCCAAGATTCCAGCGAATACAATGAGCAGTTCTTC. Protein product: CASSQDSSEYNEQFF. The V and J genes are TRBV14 and TRBJ2-1; D gene unclear. Trimming cost V 0 bases and J 4 bases, with 10 bases left between them. Germline CDR1 SGHDN, CDR2 FVKESK. The CDR3 consists of 15 residues.

This clonotype was found a few times. The chain combines TRBV20-1 with TRBJ1-6; possible D gene TRBD1, 5 bases. CDR3 length: 13 amino acids. The germline V and J ends were trimmed by 3 bases and 10 bases, with 13 bases remaining between them. Germline V gives CDR1 DFQATT, CDR2 SNEGSKA (reference sequence). The CDR3 sequence: CSARPGGESPLHF. The CDR3 DNA reads as TGCAGTGCTAGGCCCGGGGGGGAGTCACCCCTCCACTTT.

The table lists this clonotype with a few counts. The chain couples TRBV18 to TRBJ2-7; D unclear. The CDR3 spans 14 residues. Germline lookup yields CDR1 KGHSH and CDR2 LQKENI. The V end was cut by 3 bases, the J end by 3 bases, with 12 bases between. CDR3 amino acids: CASSPTASNYEQYF. The CDR3 region has the DNA TGTGCCAGCTCACCTACTGCATCGAACTACGAGCAGTACTTC.